The 13 T cell receptor beta chains in this list originate from one sample, sequenced in a study of shared clonotypes between healthy human individuals. Assay: immunoSEQ multiplex PCR; the TCRdb copy retains only in-frame clones and omits some. Of over 1.5 million clones listed, approximately 98% were seen once; the top ten hold around 0.47%. Sequenced: naive CD4+ T cells sorted from blood. Subset noted: CD45RA+ positively selected. These receptors were obtained from a man between 25 and 39 years old in good health.

The rearrangement joins TRBV25-1 to TRBJ1-5; D is ambiguous. With 0 bases removed from V and 6 bases from J, the gap between germline ends came to 9 bases. This CDR3 spans 14 amino acids. Germline V gene lookup returns CDR1 MGHDK and CDR2 SYGVNS. CDR3: CASSEYYSGQPQHF. In DNA, the CDR3 is TGTGCCAGCAGTGAATACTATTCGGGTCAGCCCCAGCATTTT.

The chain combines TRBV7-8 with TRBJ2-7; D is unclear. Trimming cost V 3 bases and J 3 bases, with 9 bases left between them. The CDR3 has 13 amino acids. Germline V lookup: CDR1 SGHVS, CDR2 FQNEAQ. CDR3 loop: CASSFGPFYEQYF. In DNA form, the CDR3 reads TGTGCCAGCAGCTTCGGACCCTTCTACGAGCAGTACTTC. The variable domain in full, with the rest retrieved from reference TRBV7-8 and TRBJ2-7, is GAGVSQSPRYKVAKRGQDVALRCDPISGHVSLFWYQQALGQGPEFLTYFQNEAQLDKSGLPSDRFFAERPEGSVSTLKIQRTQQEDSAVYLCASSFGPFYEQYFGPGTRLTVT.

This clone was observed a single time. The chain links TRBV18 to TRBJ2-5; D is perhaps TRBD1 (6 bases). This CDR3 is 15 amino acids long. V dropped 1 base and J dropped 2 bases, with 11 bases sitting between them. Germline lookup yields CDR1 KGHSH and CDR2 LQKENI. CDR3 amino acids: CASSPQLTGQETQYF. DNA of the CDR3: TGTGCCAGCTCACCACAACTGACAGGTCAAGAGACCCAGTACTTC.

This clone was detected only once. Other DNA sequences in the same sample also yield this CDR3. V and J are TRBV7-2 and TRBJ2-7; TRBD2 agrees at 10 bases. This CDR3 comprises 16 residues. Germline CDR1 reads SGHTA; CDR2 reads FQGNSA. V lost 0 bases, J lost 0 bases, and 2 bases stayed unmatched. The CDR3 DNA follows: TGTGCCAGCAGCTTAGCGGCTAGCGGGAGCTCCTACGAGCAGTACTTC. Its translation: CASSLAASGSSYEQYF.

This sequence joins TRBV7-2 and TRBJ2-1, with a weak D call TRBD2 (5 bases). CDR1 is SGHTA and CDR2 is FQGNSA in the germline V gene. V was trimmed by 7 bases and J by 9 bases, leaving 22 bases between them. The CDR3 extends over 15 amino acids. CDR3 nucleotides: TGTGCCAGCACCGGTCGTCTCCCTTCAGAGGGTGAGCAGTTCTTC. Its protein product is CASTGRLPSEGEQFF.

DNA for the CDR3: TGCGCCAGCAGCATACTAGCGGGAGCCTCCTACGAGCAGTACTTC. Translation gives CASSILAGASYEQYF. The chain is built from TRBV5-1 and TRBJ2-7; 11 bases are shared with TRBD2. Germline CDR1 and CDR2: SGHRS and YFSETQ. The CDR3 spans 15 residues. J lost 0 bases, V lost 4 bases, and 3 bases had no gene match.

The chain carries TRBV6-5 and TRBJ2-7; tentative D call: TRBD1 (5 bases). The CDR3 has 14 residues. V gave up 7 bases and J gave up 0 bases, with 13 bases separating them. Germline loops: CDR1 MNHEY, CDR2 SVGAGI. The CDR3, as DNA: TGTGCCAGCAAGGACACCACCGACTCCTACGAGCAGTACTTC. It is translated as CASKDTTDSYEQYF.

The chain recombines TRBV6-9 with TRBJ2-2; no clear D gene. Germline lookup yields CDR1 MNHGY and CDR2 SVAAGI. There are 14 residues in the CDR3. The ends were cut back, 3 bases at V and 6 bases at J, with 11 bases in the middle. The CDR3 reads CASSYYVASGELFF. The CDR3 nucleotides read TGTGCCAGCAGTTACTACGTCGCCTCCGGGGAGCTGTTTTTT.

This clone was observed once. DNA for the CDR3: TGTGCCAGCAGCCCCTCTGGGGGAGCGCCCTTCGAGCAGTACTTC. It yields the protein CASSPSGGAPFEQYF. The rearrangement uses TRBV13 and TRBJ2-7; D may be TRBD1 or TRBD2 (5 bases each). The CDR3 has 15 residues. Germline loops: CDR1 PRHDT, CDR2 FYEKMQ (reference sequence). V shed 5 bases and J shed 6 bases, with 20 bases lying between them.

The chain combines TRBV7-9 with TRBJ2-7; D is unclear. This CDR3 is built from 13 residues. Germline assignment: CDR1 SEHNR and CDR2 FQNEAQ (reference sequence). The V end was cut by 0 bases, the J end by 6 bases, with 9 bases between. As DNA, the CDR3 is TGTGCCAGCAGCTTAGCGATTAGATCCGAGCAGTACTTC. It yields the protein CASSLAIRSEQYF.

The chain has TRBV29-1 and TRBJ2-7; TRBD2 aligns across 11 bases. The germline V gene has CDR1 SQVTM and CDR2 ANQGSEA. The CDR3 has 12 residues. The J segment lost 5 bases and the V segment lost 6 bases, leaving 3 bases of the junction unmatched. CDR3 sequence (DNA): TGCAGCGTGGGACTAGCGGCCCACGAGCAGTACTTC. It specifies CSVGLAAHEQYF.

This rearrangement joins TRBV9 to TRBJ2-5; 8 bases agree with TRBD2. This CDR3 has 16 residues. Germline V gene data show CDR1 as SGDLS and CDR2 as YYNGEE. V shed 4 bases, J shed 5 bases, and the junction held 13 bases outside the gene matches. Written as DNA, the CDR3 is TGTGCCAGCAGCTTACACGGGAGGGGGGCAAGGGAGACCCAGTACTTC. It encodes CASSLHGRGARETQYF.

J is TRBJ2-4 and V is TRBV9, with D uncertain. In germline, CDR1 is SGDLS, CDR2 YYNGEE. CDR3 length equals 12 residues. The ends were cut back, 0 bases at V and 9 bases at J, with 7 bases in the middle. Here the CDR3 reads CASSVVNGIQYF. The CDR3 DNA is TGTGCCAGCAGCGTAGTAAATGGCATTCAGTACTTC.